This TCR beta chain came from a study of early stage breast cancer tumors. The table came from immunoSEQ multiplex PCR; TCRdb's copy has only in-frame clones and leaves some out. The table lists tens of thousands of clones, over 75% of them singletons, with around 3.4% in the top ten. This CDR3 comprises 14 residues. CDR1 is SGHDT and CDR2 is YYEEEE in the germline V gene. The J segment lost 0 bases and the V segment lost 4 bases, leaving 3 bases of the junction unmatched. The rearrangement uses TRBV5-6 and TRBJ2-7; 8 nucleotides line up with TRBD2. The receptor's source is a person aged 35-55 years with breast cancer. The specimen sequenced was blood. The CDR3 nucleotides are TGTGCCAGCAGCCGGGGGGGCGGCTCCTACGAGCAGTACTTC. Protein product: CASSRGGGSYEQYF.